This T cell receptor (beta chain) is drawn from a study of T cells after yellow fever vaccination. Overall study results and limits: Contamination by abundant bulk-population clonotypes could be present in FACS-sorted repertoires. Most clones from primary vaccination resurfaced after the booster (around 97% CD4, more than 75% CD8).

It was through 5'RACE template switching that TCR cDNA was made, with a universal primer site and UMIs added. TCRdb called the 5' RACE reads again in MiXCR, with one record for every CDR3 protein. The sample lists some 560,000 distinct CDR3 sequences, roughly 21% occurring once. CDR1 is PRHDT, CDR2 FYEKMQ, per germline (reference sequence). The CDR3 sequence is 22 residues long. The V segment lost 4 bases and the J segment 3 bases; nucleotides outside the gene matches: 25. Turning to this clonotype: Its cognate antigen is unknown.

This rearrangement joins TRBV13 to TRBJ2-3; 10 positions match TRBD2. The source is a man younger than 40 who received the YFV17D yellow fever vaccine. This specimen was PBMCs, taken 15 days after the yellow fever booster vaccination. The chain's CDR3 is CASSSTLLSFGVAGGSTDTQYF. CDR3 nucleotides: TGTGCCAGCAGCTCGACACTACTCAGTTTCGGAGTAGCGGGAGGTTCTACAGATACGCAGTATTTT.